This is a list of T cell receptor beta chains from one sample in a study of response to subunit inactivated influenza vaccine. MiXCR was run by TCRdb on the RT-PCR reads, yielding one entry per CDR3 protein. Seen here are 400,000 to 650,000 distinct CDR3 sequences, less than 7.5% observed once, and the top ten hold under 15%. Material: PBMCs from blood, obtained around 25 months after vaccination. Receptors originate from a man aged 45-69 years who received an inactivated influenza vaccine. Each CDR3 is given with its conserved first and last residue. The D gene is left open where the match is weak. Rows give clone size only sometimes, using once, few, many, or a class for an expanded clone.

clone_size,v_call,d_call,j_call,cdr3_aa,cdr3_nt
many,TRBV7-2,TRBD2,TRBJ2-1,CASSLAGTNYNEQFF,TGTGCCAGCAGCTTAGCCGGGACTAACTACAATGAGCAGTTCTTC
many,TRBV20-1,-,TRBJ1-3,CSARGDGADSGNTIYF,TGCAGTGCTAGAGGAGACGGGGCAGACTCTGGAAACACCATATATTTT
-,TRBV20-1,-,TRBJ1-5,CSARETDYSNQPQHF,TGCAGTGCTAGGGAGACAGACTATAGCAATCAGCCCCAGCATTTT
-,TRBV29-1,-,TRBJ2-1,CSVELAQGVQFF,TGCAGCGTTGAACTAGCGCAAGGGGTGCAGTTCTTC
few,TRBV20-1,TRBD1,TRBJ2-5,CSARAWDSQETQYF,TGCAGTGCTAGAGCCTGGGACAGCCAAGAGACCCAGTACTTC
many,TRBV3-1,-,TRBJ2-7,CASSQMEGEQYF,TGTGCCAGCAGCCAGATGGAGGGAGAGCAGTACTTC
few,TRBV30,TRBD2,TRBJ2-1,CAWSSTSGLSGEQFF,TGTGCCTGGAGCTCGACTAGCGGCCTCTCAGGGGAGCAGTTCTTC
-,TRBV4-1,-,TRBJ2-1,CASKGTESSYNEQFF,TGCGCCAGCAAGGGAACAGAGAGCTCCTACAATGAGCAGTTCTTC
-,TRBV18,-,TRBJ2-5,CASSPTVQETQYF,TGTGCCAGCTCACCAACAGTCCAAGAGACCCAGTACTTC
few,TRBV5-1,TRBD1,TRBJ2-7,CASSPGQGIPYEQYF,TGCGCCAGCAGCCCCGGACAGGGGATCCCCTACGAGCAGTACTTC
many,TRBV6-5,TRBD2,TRBJ2-1,CASSYSMVAGGPHNEQFF,TGTGCCAGCAGTTACTCGATGGTAGCGGGAGGACCCCACAATGAGCAGTTCTTC
many,TRBV20-1,-,TRBJ2-1,CSARGRSYNEQFF,TGCAGTGCTAGAGGCAGGTCCTACAATGAGCAGTTCTTC
few,TRBV29-1,-,TRBJ1-1,CSVSVNTEAFF,TGCAGCGTCTCGGTGAACACTGAAGCTTTCTTT
-,TRBV20-1,-,TRBJ2-5,CSASRDMGGETQYF,TGCAGTGCTAGCCGGGACATGGGAGGCGAGACCCAGTACTTC
few,TRBV7-2,-,TRBJ2-1,CASSLDYNAQFF,TGTGCCAGCAGCTTGGATTACAATGCGCAGTTCTTC
few,TRBV29-1,-,TRBJ1-2,CSVEERQVYGYTF,TGCAGCGTTGAAGAGAGACAGGTCTATGGCTACACCTTC
many,TRBV5-1,-,TRBJ1-3,CASRDPFSGNTIYF,TGCGCCAGCAGGGACCCCTTCTCTGGAAACACCATATATTTT
-,TRBV4-3,TRBD2,TRBJ2-3,CASSQELAGTTDTQYF,TGCGCCAGCAGCCAAGAGTTAGCGGGGACCACAGATACGCAGTATTTT
-,TRBV19,-,TRBJ1-5,CASSPPDRYNQPQHF,TGTGCCAGTAGTCCCCCGGACAGATACAATCAGCCCCAGCATTTT
-,TRBV5-1,-,TRBJ2-5,CASKTGRRGETQYF,TGCGCCAGCAAGACAGGTCGAAGAGGAGAGACCCAGTACTTC
few,TRBV5-1,-,TRBJ2-3,CASRKGSTDTQYF,TGCGCCAGCCGGAAGGGGAGCACAGATACGCAGTATTTT
few,TRBV7-9,TRBD1,TRBJ2-1,CASRDRDYNEQFF,TGTGCCAGCAGGGACAGGGATTACAATGAGCAGTTCTTC
-,TRBV10-3,-,TRBJ2-4,CAISEPMGNIQYF,TGTGCCATCAGTGAACCAATGGGAAACATTCAGTACTTC
few,TRBV3-1,TRBD2,TRBJ2-3,CASSQDIAGVSDTQYF,TGTGCCAGCAGCCAAGATATCGCGGGAGTCTCAGATACGCAGTATTTT
many,TRBV5-1,-,TRBJ2-7,CASSPDRQYEQYF,TGCGCCAGCAGCCCAGATCGCCAGTACGAGCAGTACTTC
many,TRBV12-3/TRBV12-4,-,TRBJ1-2,CASHGPGTYGYTF,TGTGCCAGCCACGGGCCGGGGACCTATGGCTACACCTTC
-,TRBV15,-,TRBJ2-3,CATSSGHPDTQYF,TGTGCCACCAGCAGCGGGCACCCAGATACGCAGTATTTT
-,TRBV7-9,-,TRBJ1-1,CASSLSRVLNTEAFF,TGTGCCAGCAGCTTATCCAGGGTATTGAACACTGAAGCTTTCTTT
-,TRBV20-1,-,TRBJ1-2,CSASSRGQFYGYTF,TGCAGTGCTAGTAGCCGGGGGCAGTTCTATGGCTACACCTTC